This T cell receptor beta chain was captured in a study of T-cell memory formation after mild COVID-19. The CDR3 is 16 residues long. The ends lost 4 bases at V and 4 bases at J; junction bases unmatched: 10. The V gene's germline CDR1 is LGHDT and CDR2 YNNKEL (reference sequence). TCRdb analysed the 5' RACE reads with MiXCR anew, one entry per CDR3 protein. This sample yields about 250,000 distinct CDR3 sequences, of which approximately 18% are seen a single time; more than 20% belongs to the top ten. The TCR originated in a man younger than 30 who had mild COVID-19 (a few samples of this study predate the infection). Cell type and time point are not known. The source material was PBMCs or a T cell subset sorted from them (not recorded which). This rearrangement joins TRBV3-1 to TRBJ1-5; 7 bases align to TRBD1. This CDR3 reads CASSPSVRGTNQPQHF. For the CDR3, the DNA is TGTGCCAGCAGCCCCTCCGTCAGGGGGACAAATCAGCCCCAGCATTTT.